The T cell receptor beta chain under discussion was sequenced for a study of blood T cell repertoires in COVID-19. Study-wide context: Sites in the United States, Italy and Spain provided acute and convalescent COVID-19 samples.

Participants were aged about 18 to 100 years, lived in roughly 23 US areas, and enrolled virtually. Cohort 3 donors were reported recovered after two negative PCRs, clearance, or symptom resolution. Trimming shortened V by 7 bases and J by 3 bases, and 9 bases separated the two germline ends. The CDR3 length is 13 residues. Per the germline V gene, CDR1 is LNHDA and CDR2 is SQIVND (reference sequence). Sequencing was performed with immunoSEQ multiplex PCR; in TCRdb, only in-frame clones are kept and a portion is missing. The table shows some 140,000 clones, with about four fifths occurring only once.

The chain joins TRBV19 to TRBJ2-2; D is undetermined. This sequence was found in a man younger than 40 who had recovered from COVID-19. Material for sequencing was PBMCs or T cells enriched from blood (not recorded which). The chain's CDR3 is CASTFRDTGELFF. The CDR3 region has the DNA TGTGCCAGTACCTTCCGGGACACCGGGGAGCTGTTTTTT.